These 21 T cell receptor beta chains were sequenced from one sample in a study of PD-L1 blockade in urothelial cancer. Clones were sequenced by immunoSEQ multiplex PCR, and TCRdb holds only the in-frame ones, with some missing. The sample includes nearly 45,000 clones, around 82% of them seen just once. Time point defined: peripheral blood 6 weeks after treatment start. Sequences were derived from PBMCs, sampled around atezolizumab (anti-PD-L1) treatment. The receptors come from a man aged 60-69 years with urothelial cancer.

This chain links TRBV2 with TRBJ1-4, with 9 positions matching TRBD1. The germline CDR1 and CDR2 sequences are SNHLY and FYNNEI. The CDR3 consists of 13 residues. The J segment lost 6 bases and the V segment lost 5 bases, leaving 1 base of the junction unmatched. The CDR3 protein is CASSRTGDEKLFF. The CDR3 coding sequence is TGTGCCAGCAGTAGGACAGGGGATGAAAAACTGTTTTTT.

The sample holds a few counts of this clone. The chain recombines TRBV29-1 with TRBJ2-7, with a weak D call TRBD1 (6 bases). Germline V lookup: CDR1 SQVTM, CDR2 ANQGSEA. The CDR3 extends over 13 amino acids. Trimming removed 5 bases at V and 2 bases at J, with 13 bases between. CDR3 amino acids: CSVYTGRTYEQYF. CDR3 DNA sequence: TGCAGCGTTTATACAGGGAGAACCTACGAGCAGTACTTC.

J is TRBJ2-7 and V is TRBV30; D is undetermined. V was trimmed by 1 base and J by 3 bases, leaving 10 bases between them. Germline assignment: CDR1 GTSNPN and CDR2 SVGIG (reference sequence). CDR3 length equals 13 residues. The CDR3 DNA follows: TGTGCCTGGAGTGCGGCGGCCCGCTACGAGCAGTACTTC. As protein: CAWSAAARYEQYF.

The chain links TRBV4-1 to TRBJ1-5; TRBD1 agrees at 9 bases. Germline values: CDR1 MGHRA, CDR2 YSYEKL. V lost 2 bases, J lost 2 bases, and 1 base stayed unmatched. The CDR3 length is 15 residues. The CDR3 spells CASSQRTGGNQPQHF. DNA of the CDR3: TGCGCCAGCAGCCAACGGACAGGGGGCAATCAGCCCCAGCATTTT.

The chain recombines TRBV28 with TRBJ2-2; the D gene is possibly TRBD1 (6 bases). Germline V gene lookup returns CDR1 MDHEN and CDR2 SYDVKM. The germline V and J ends were trimmed by 6 bases and 3 bases, with 14 bases remaining between them. The CDR3 length is 15 residues. CDR3 amino acids: CASRGATHDTGELFF. The CDR3 DNA reads as TGTGCCAGCAGGGGGGCGACACACGACACCGGGGAGCTGTTTTTT.

This clone was observed a few times. The V and J genes are TRBV21-1 and TRBJ1-5; the D call of TRBD1 is as the table states it, not checked on the DNA. TRBV21-1 is designated a pseudogene. This CDR3 has 12 residues. The CDR3 sequence is CASSWHHQPQHF. CDR3 coding DNA: TGTGCCAGCAGTTGGCATCATCAGCCCCAGCATTTT.

The V and J genes are TRBV5-1 and TRBJ2-1, with 7 bases aligning to TRBD1. This CDR3 contains 15 residues. The V and J ends lost 1 base and 8 bases, in that order; junction bases with no gene match: 9. Germline V gene sequence: CDR1 SGHRS, CDR2 YFSETQ. The DNA of the CDR3 is TGCGCCAGCAGCTTGCCACAGGGGACCTTCGATGAGCAGTTCTTC. Its protein is CASSLPQGTFDEQFF.

The rearrangement joins TRBV27 to TRBJ2-1; D perhaps matches TRBD1 (6 bases). Germline assignment: CDR1 MNHEY and CDR2 SMNVEV (reference sequence). Deletions cut 6 bases from V and 4 bases from J, with 13 bases between. The CDR3 spans 14 residues. The DNA of the CDR3 is TGTGCCAGCAGCCCTGGACAGATTTACAATGAGCAGTTCTTC. It translates to CASSPGQIYNEQFF.

V and J are TRBV6-5 and TRBJ1-2; D is unclear. The CDR3 has 15 residues. Germline lookup yields CDR1 MNHEY and CDR2 SVGAGI. The ends were cut back, 2 bases at V and 4 bases at J, with 14 bases in the middle. CDR3 sequence reads: CASSYKASRSYGYTF. The CDR3, as DNA: TGTGCCAGCAGTTACAAGGCCAGTAGGAGCTATGGCTACACCTTC.

This rearrangement joins TRBV7-9 to TRBJ2-1, with D possibly TRBD2 on 6 matching bases. Germline CDR1 SEHNR, CDR2 FQNEAQ (reference sequence). The germline V and J ends were trimmed by 2 bases and 7 bases, with 12 bases remaining between them. The CDR3 totals 14 residues. The chain's CDR3 is CASSLQASVNEQFF. The DNA of the CDR3 is TGTGCCAGCAGCTTACAGGCTAGCGTGAATGAGCAGTTCTTC.

The CDR3 reads CASSIRGQGNNEQFF. In DNA, the CDR3 is TGTGCCAGTAGTATCCGAGGCCAGGGCAACAATGAGCAGTTCTTC. The chain is built from TRBV19 and TRBJ2-1; a weak D match, TRBD1 (5 bases). Between the trimmed V and J ends, which lost 3 bases and 5 bases, there was a span of 14 bases. CDR3 length: 15 amino acids. Germline CDR1 and CDR2: LNHDA and SQIVND (reference sequence).

The chain links TRBV2 to TRBJ2-7; 10 bases align to TRBD1. The CDR3 contains 15 residues. Trimming removed 1 base from V and 3 bases from J; junction bases left unmatched: 3. The germline gives CDR1 SNHLY, CDR2 FYNNEI. In DNA form, the CDR3 reads TGTGCCAGCAGTGAAGAGGGGACAGGGGACTACGAGCAGTACTTC. Protein: CASSEEGTGDYEQYF.

The DNA for the CDR3 is TGTGCCAGCAGTTTCACACAGGGAATTAGCTATGAGCAGTTCTTC. Translation: CASSFTQGISYEQFF. The chain carries TRBV6-7 and TRBJ2-1, with a weak D call TRBD1 (6 bases). TRBV6-7 qualifies as an ORF whose function is uncertain. Trimming removed 4 bases at V and 8 bases at J, with 18 bases between. This CDR3 region has 15 residues.

This clone was seen a handful of times. J is TRBJ2-7 and V is TRBV5-1; 11 nucleotides agree with TRBD1. Unmatched junction bases numbered 3, after V lost 4 bases and J lost 3 bases. CDR1 SGHRS and CDR2 YFSETQ come from the germline V gene. The CDR3 spans 14 residues. The CDR3 is CASSPGTGGYEQYF. CDR3 DNA sequence: TGCGCCAGCAGCCCCGGGACAGGGGGCTACGAGCAGTACTTC.

The V gene is TRBV5-1, the J gene TRBJ1-4; possible D gene TRBD1, 5 bases. Trimming pared 0 bases from V and 2 bases from J, leaving 5 bases between. Germline assignment: CDR1 SGHRS and CDR2 YFSETQ. This CDR3 spans 14 amino acids. The CDR3 sequence: CASSLAGTNEKLFF. For the CDR3, the DNA is TGCGCCAGCAGCTTGGCAGGGACTAATGAAAAACTGTTTTTT.

The chain combines TRBV20-1 with TRBJ2-3, with D unclear. V gave up 7 bases and J gave up 4 bases, with 9 bases separating them. The CDR3 runs 11 residues. Germline CDR1 DFQATT, CDR2 SNEGSKA (reference sequence). CDR3 DNA: TGCAGTGGCGGTTCCCCAGATACGCAGTATTTT. Amino acid sequence: CSGGSPDTQYF.

V usage is TRBV11-2 and J usage is TRBJ2-5; no definite D call. Looked up from germline, CDR1 is SGHAT and CDR2 is FQNNGV. CDR3 length: 15 amino acids. V lost 0 bases, J lost 3 bases, and 11 bases lay in between. The CDR3 sequence is CASSLDGSREETQYF. The CDR3 DNA reads as TGTGCCAGCAGCTTAGATGGGTCCCGGGAAGAGACCCAGTACTTC.

The rearrangement links TRBV19 to TRBJ2-4; 11 positions match TRBD2. V lost 9 bases, J lost 7 bases, and 5 bases stayed unmatched. Per germline, CDR1 LNHDA and CDR2 SQIVND (reference sequence). CDR3 length equals 13 residues. This CDR3 reads CASLLAGENIQYF. The CDR3 DNA reads TGTGCCAGCCTACTAGCGGGAGAGAACATTCAGTACTTC.

V and J are TRBV6-5 and TRBJ2-7; 7 bases are a match to TRBD2. The germline V gene encodes CDR1 MNHEY and CDR2 SVGAGI. With V trimmed by 0 bases and J by 7 bases, 12 bases remained unmatched. The CDR3 totals 16 residues. The CDR3 protein is CASSYSSSGPNREQYF. CDR3 DNA: TGTGCCAGCAGTTACTCGAGTAGCGGGCCGAATAGGGAGCAGTACTTC.

V and J are TRBV28 and TRBJ2-7; TRBD2 is a possible D gene (6 bases). The CDR3 has 13 residues. V shed 8 bases and J shed 2 bases, with 13 bases lying between them. The germline V gene encodes CDR1 MDHEN and CDR2 SYDVKM. The CDR3 nucleotides are TGTGCCAGCGGGGGAGGAAATGCCTACGAGCAGTACTTC. Amino acid sequence: CASGGGNAYEQYF.

This chain uses TRBV19 with TRBJ2-7; TRBD2 might be the D (5 bases). Trimming removed 3 bases at V and 2 bases at J, with 11 bases between. CDR3 size: 14 residues. From germline, CDR1 is LNHDA and CDR2 SQIVND (reference sequence). In DNA form, the CDR3 reads TGTGCCAGTAGTATCCAGACGGGAACCTACGAGCAGTACTTC. It encodes CASSIQTGTYEQYF.